This T cell receptor (beta chain) was sequenced in a study of T cell responses to AZD1222 COVID-19 vaccine. Whole-study context: Both about-4-week and about-12-week second-dose recipients were combined. Whole-study results and caveats: Vaccine-associated CD4 TCRs ranged over spike, dominating at 160-218 and 743-854. Only a handful of individuals given AZD1222 were seropositive at baseline. Unmutated variant regions are reportedly the target of nearly half of TCRs that are spike-specific.

The CDR3 consists of 16 residues. Germline V gene data show CDR1 as KGHSH and CDR2 as LQKENI. With 3 bases clipped from V and 4 bases from J, the junction kept 11 bases outside the gene matches. In regard to this clone: Antigen: not known.

Sequencing used immunoSEQ multiplex PCR; TCRdb keeps in-frame clones, though not all of them. Here the sample spans about 130,000 clones, around 90% being singletons. The clonotype was recovered from an adult in good health. The rearrangement uses TRBV18 and TRBJ2-7; 8 bases map to TRBD2. The specimen comprised peripheral blood, sampled on day 0 of AZD1222 vaccination. CDR3 sequence: CASSPNGGGVTYEQYF. CDR3 DNA sequence: TGTGCCAGCTCACCGAACGGGGGGGGAGTTACATACGAGCAGTACTTC.